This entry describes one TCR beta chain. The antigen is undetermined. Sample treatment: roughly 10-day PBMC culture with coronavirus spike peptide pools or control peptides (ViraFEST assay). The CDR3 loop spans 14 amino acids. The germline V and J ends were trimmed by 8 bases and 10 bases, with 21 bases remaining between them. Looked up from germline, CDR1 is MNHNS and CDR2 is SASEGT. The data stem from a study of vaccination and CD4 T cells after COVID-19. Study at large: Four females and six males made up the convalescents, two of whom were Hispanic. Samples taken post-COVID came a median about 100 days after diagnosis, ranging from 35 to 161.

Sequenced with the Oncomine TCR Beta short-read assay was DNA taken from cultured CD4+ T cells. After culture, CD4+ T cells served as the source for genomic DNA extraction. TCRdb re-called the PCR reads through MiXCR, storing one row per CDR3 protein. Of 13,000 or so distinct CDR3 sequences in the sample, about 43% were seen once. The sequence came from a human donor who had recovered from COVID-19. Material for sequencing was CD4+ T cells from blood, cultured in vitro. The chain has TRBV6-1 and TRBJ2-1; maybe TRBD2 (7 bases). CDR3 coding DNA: TGTGCCAGCGTTGGGCGGGGGCCTAGAGGAGAGCAGTTCTTC. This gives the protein CASVGRGPRGEQFF.